The 12 T cell receptor beta chains below all came from one sample that was sequenced in a study of cytomegalovirus exposure and HLA in healthy donors (dated by TCRdb to the late 2010s). Library construction relied on the immunoSEQ multiplex PCR assay. The table comes from immuneACCESS by way of TCRdb, which keeps in-frame sequences with V and J called. Part of the clones is missing from these tables; in studies checked, under half for an unresolved V gene and the rest for unknown reasons. This sample comprises about 110,000 clones, 90% to 97% of them detected only once. The ten largest clones add up to 0.67% of the sample. The sequenced material came from PBMCs. The receptors here all came from a woman aged 18 to 35 in good health and CMV-seronegative.

The chain recombines TRBV18 with TRBJ1-6; D not resolved. Germline-derived CDR1 and CDR2 are KGHSH and LQKENI. V lost 4 bases to trimming and J lost 7 bases, with 8 bases between them. The CDR3 has 13 amino acids. CDR3 region: CASSLQKNSPLHF. The DNA of the CDR3 is TGTGCCAGCTCACTACAGAAAAATTCACCCCTCCACTTT.

This clone was recorded once. The CDR3 coding sequence is TGCGCCAGCAGCCAAGGGTTGGCGGGGGGGCCGGCGGAGACCCAGTACTTC. It is translated as CASSQGLAGGPAETQYF. The chain joins TRBV4-1 to TRBJ2-5; 9 nucleotides line up with TRBD2. V shed 1 base, J shed 5 bases, and the junction held 11 bases outside the gene matches. CDR1 is MGHRA, CDR2 YSYEKL, per germline. This CDR3 region has 17 residues.

The V call is TRBV2, the J call TRBJ1-1, with 7 positions matching TRBD1. Per germline, CDR1 SNHLY and CDR2 FYNNEI. With 10 bases clipped from V and 4 bases from J, the junction kept 12 bases outside the gene matches. The CDR3 is 14 residues long. Here the CDR3 reads CATTLDRASTEAFF. The DNA of the CDR3 is TGTGCCACCACTCTCGACAGGGCAAGCACTGAAGCTTTCTTT.

This rearrangement joins TRBV7-2 to TRBJ2-1, with a weak D call TRBD2 (5 bases). Germline values: CDR1 SGHTA, CDR2 FQGNSA. Trimming left V 6 bases short and J 8 bases short, with 17 bases between. This CDR3 has 14 amino acids. The CDR3 coding sequence is TGTGCCAGCAGGACAATACTAGTGGGAGATGAGCAGTTCTTC. This encodes CASRTILVGDEQFF. The entire variable domain, with the rest obtained from reference TRBV7-2 and TRBJ2-1, is as follows: GAGVSQSPSNKVTEKGKDVELRCDPISGHTALYWYRQSLGQGLEFLIYFQGNSAPDKSGLPSDRFSAERTGGSVSTLTIQRTQQEDSAVYLCASRTILVGDEQFFGPGTRLTVL.

This chain connects TRBV18 to TRBJ2-5, with D perhaps matching TRBD1 (6 bases). Between the trimmed V and J ends, which lost 8 bases and 5 bases, there was a span of 15 bases. The CDR3 runs 13 residues. CDR1 is KGHSH, CDR2 LQKENI, per germline. In nucleotides, the CDR3 is TGTGCCAGCCAAAACACAGGGCTGGAGACCCAGTACTTC. Its protein product is CASQNTGLETQYF.

This sequence joins TRBV28 and TRBJ2-2; D gene uncertain. Between the trimmed V and J ends, which lost 1 base and 2 bases, there was a span of 5 bases. Germline V lookup: CDR1 MDHEN, CDR2 SYDVKM. CDR3 length equals 14 residues. In nucleotides, the CDR3 is TGTGCCAGCAGTTTATACAAAAACACCGGGGAGCTGTTTTTT. Translation gives CASSLYKNTGELFF. Filled out from reference TRBV28 and TRBJ2-2, the complete variable domain reads DVKVTQSSRYLVKRTGEKVFLECVQDMDHENMFWYRQDPGLGLRLIYFSYDVKMKEKGDIPEGYSVSREKKERFSLILESASTNQTSMYLCASSLYKNTGELFFGEGSRLTVL.

The J gene is TRBJ2-5, the V gene TRBV7-2; 10 bases match TRBD2. V shed 5 bases, J shed 2 bases, and the junction held 8 bases outside the gene matches. This CDR3 is built from 16 residues. Germline lookup yields CDR1 SGHTA and CDR2 FQGNSA. The CDR3 protein is CASSARLAGHQETQYF. Written as DNA, the CDR3 is TGTGCCAGCAGCGCCCGACTAGCGGGCCATCAAGAGACCCAGTACTTC.

The chain combines TRBV30 with TRBJ1-1; D may be TRBD1 (5 bases). Trimming stripped 8 bases from V and 4 bases from J, with 17 bases between. The germline V gene has CDR1 GTSNPN and CDR2 SVGIG (reference sequence). The CDR3 is made up of 13 amino acids. Written as DNA, the CDR3 is TGTGCCCGGAATTCTGGGGGGAGCACTGAAGCTTTCTTT. This gives the protein CARNSGGSTEAFF.

V gene TRBV28 combines with J gene TRBJ1-2; tentatively, D is TRBD1 (5 bases). The germline V gene encodes CDR1 MDHEN and CDR2 SYDVKM. The CDR3 has 15 residues. Trimming stripped 1 base from V and 4 bases from J, with 13 bases between. Here the CDR3 DNA reads TGTGCCAGCAGTTTATATTCCGAGGGACTCTATGGCTACACCTTC. It is translated as CASSLYSEGLYGYTF.

The chain links TRBV28 to TRBJ1-2; D is ambiguous. The CDR3 is made up of 11 amino acids. V shed 2 bases and J shed 8 bases, with 6 bases lying between them. Germline V gene data show CDR1 as MDHEN and CDR2 as SYDVKM. CDR3 DNA: TGTGCCAGCAGTTTAGTCGCGGGCTACACCTTC. This gives the protein CASSLVAGYTF.

The genes are TRBV6-6 and TRBJ2-7, with TRBD1 as a possible D gene (6 bases). The CDR3 covers 14 residues. Germline CDR1 is MNHNY and CDR2 is SVGAGI (reference sequence). The V and J ends lost 5 bases and 6 bases respectively, with 17 bases between them. CDR3 protein: CASSRDTKRGEQYF. In nucleotides, the CDR3 is TGTGCCAGCAGTCGGGACACTAAAAGGGGCGAGCAGTACTTC.

As DNA, the CDR3 is TGTGCCAGCAGGGACAGGGGGTATGGCTACACCTTC. Its protein product is CASRDRGYGYTF. The rearrangement joins TRBV2 to TRBJ1-2; TRBD1 aligns across 10 bases. Germline V gene data show CDR1 as SNHLY and CDR2 as FYNNEI. V was clipped by 6 bases and J by 5 bases; unmatched bases: 0. The CDR3 sequence is 12 residues long. Variable domain in full (rest from reference TRBV2 and TRBJ1-2): EPEVTQTPSHQVTQMGQEVILRCVPISNHLYFYWYRQILGQKVEFLVSFYNNEISEKSEIFDDQFSVERPDGSNFTLKIRSTKLEDSAMYFCASRDRGYGYTFGSGTRLTVV.